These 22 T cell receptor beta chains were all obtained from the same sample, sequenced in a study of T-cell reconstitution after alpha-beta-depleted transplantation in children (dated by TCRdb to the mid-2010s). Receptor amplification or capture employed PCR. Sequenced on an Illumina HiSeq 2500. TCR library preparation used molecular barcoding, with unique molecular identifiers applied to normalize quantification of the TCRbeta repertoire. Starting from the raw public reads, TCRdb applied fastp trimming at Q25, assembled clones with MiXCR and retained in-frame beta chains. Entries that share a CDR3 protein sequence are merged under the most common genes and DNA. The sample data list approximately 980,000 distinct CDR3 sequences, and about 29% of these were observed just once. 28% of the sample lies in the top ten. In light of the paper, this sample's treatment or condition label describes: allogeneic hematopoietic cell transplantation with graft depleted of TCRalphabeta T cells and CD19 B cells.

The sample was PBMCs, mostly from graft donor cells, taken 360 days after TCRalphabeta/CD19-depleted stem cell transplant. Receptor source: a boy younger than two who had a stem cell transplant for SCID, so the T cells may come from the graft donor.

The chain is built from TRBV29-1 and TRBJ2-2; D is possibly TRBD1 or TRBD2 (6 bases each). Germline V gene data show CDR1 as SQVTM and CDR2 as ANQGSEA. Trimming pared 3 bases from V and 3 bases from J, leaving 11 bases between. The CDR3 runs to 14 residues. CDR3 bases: TGCAGCGTTGAGCCAGGGGACTACACCGGGGAGCTGTTTTTT. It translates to CSVEPGDYTGELFF.

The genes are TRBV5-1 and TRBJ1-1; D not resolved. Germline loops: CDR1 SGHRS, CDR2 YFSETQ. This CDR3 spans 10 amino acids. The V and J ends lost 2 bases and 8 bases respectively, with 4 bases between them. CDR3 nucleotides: TGCGCCAGCAGCTTAGTCGAAGCTTTCTTT. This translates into CASSLVEAFF.

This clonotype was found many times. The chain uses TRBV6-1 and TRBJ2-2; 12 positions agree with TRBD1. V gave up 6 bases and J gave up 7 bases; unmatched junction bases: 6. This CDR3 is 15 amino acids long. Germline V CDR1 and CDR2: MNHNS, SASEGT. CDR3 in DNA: TGTGCCAGCAGCCTGGGACAGGGGGCGGTCGGGGAGCTGTTTTTT. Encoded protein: CASSLGQGAVGELFF.

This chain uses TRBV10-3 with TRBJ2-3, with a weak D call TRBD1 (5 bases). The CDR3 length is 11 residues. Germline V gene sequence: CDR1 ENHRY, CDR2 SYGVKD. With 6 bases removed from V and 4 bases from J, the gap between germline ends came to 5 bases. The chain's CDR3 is CAIRGPDTQYF. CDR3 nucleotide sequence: TGTGCCATCAGGGGGCCAGATACGCAGTATTTT.

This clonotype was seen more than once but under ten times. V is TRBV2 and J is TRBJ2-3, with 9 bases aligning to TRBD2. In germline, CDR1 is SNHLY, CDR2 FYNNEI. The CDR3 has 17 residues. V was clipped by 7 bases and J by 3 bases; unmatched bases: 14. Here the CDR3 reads CASIPGVGLASTDTQYF. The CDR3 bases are TGTGCCAGCATCCCCGGAGTCGGACTAGCGAGTACAGATACGCAGTATTTT.

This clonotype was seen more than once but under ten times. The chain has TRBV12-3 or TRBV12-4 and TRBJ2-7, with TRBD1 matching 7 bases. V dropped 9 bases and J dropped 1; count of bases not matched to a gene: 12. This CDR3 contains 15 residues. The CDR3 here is CASADPGTVSYEQYF. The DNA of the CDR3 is TGTGCCAGTGCGGACCCCGGGACAGTTTCCTACGAGCAGTACTTC.

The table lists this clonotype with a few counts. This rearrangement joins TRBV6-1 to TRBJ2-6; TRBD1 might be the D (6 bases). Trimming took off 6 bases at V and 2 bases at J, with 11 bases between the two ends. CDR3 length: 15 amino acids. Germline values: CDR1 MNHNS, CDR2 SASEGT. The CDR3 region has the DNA TGTGCCAGCAGCCTAGAGGGGGCTGGGGCCAACGTCCTGACTTTC. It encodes CASSLEGAGANVLTF.

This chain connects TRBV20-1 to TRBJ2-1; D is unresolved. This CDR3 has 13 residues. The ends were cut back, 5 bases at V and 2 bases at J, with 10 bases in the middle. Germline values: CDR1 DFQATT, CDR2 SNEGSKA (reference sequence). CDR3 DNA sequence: TGCAGTGCTCCCCCAGGTACCTACAATGAGCAGTTCTTC. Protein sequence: CSAPPGTYNEQFF.

The CDR3: CASSDPAGTGDTDTQYF. The DNA of the CDR3 is TGTGCCAGCAGTGATCCCGCCGGGACAGGGGATACAGATACGCAGTATTTT. V usage is TRBV25-1 and J usage is TRBJ2-3, with TRBD1 matching over 10 bases. The trim removed 3 bases at V and 3 bases at J, leaving 9 bases unmatched. The CDR3 extends over 17 amino acids. Germline V gene data show CDR1 as MGHDK and CDR2 as SYGVNS.

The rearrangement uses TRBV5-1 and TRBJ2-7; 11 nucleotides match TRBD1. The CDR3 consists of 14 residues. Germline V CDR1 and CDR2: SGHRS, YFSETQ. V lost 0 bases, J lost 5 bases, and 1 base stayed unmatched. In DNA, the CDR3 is TGCGCCAGCAGCTTGGGGGACAGGGGGGACGAGCAGTACTTC. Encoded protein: CASSLGDRGDEQYF.

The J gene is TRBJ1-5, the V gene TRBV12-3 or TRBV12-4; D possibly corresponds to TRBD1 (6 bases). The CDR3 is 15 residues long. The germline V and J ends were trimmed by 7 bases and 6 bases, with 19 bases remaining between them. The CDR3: CASTRWGAVGQPQHF. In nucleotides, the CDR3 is TGTGCCAGCACCAGGTGGGGGGCTGTGGGTCAGCCCCAGCATTTT.

The CDR3 bases are TGTGCCAGCAGTGATGGACTAGCGGGCTACGAGCAGTACTTC. Its protein is CASSDGLAGYEQYF. The chain has TRBV2 and TRBJ2-7, with 11 bases fitting TRBD2. The germline gives CDR1 SNHLY, CDR2 FYNNEI. Trimming at V came to 3 bases and at J to 3 bases, leaving 1 base not matched to a gene. The CDR3 contains 14 residues.

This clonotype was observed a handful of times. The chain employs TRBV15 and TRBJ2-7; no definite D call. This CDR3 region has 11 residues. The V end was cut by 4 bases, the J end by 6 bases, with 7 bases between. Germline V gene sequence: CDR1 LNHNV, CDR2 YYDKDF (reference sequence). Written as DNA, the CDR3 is TGTGCCACCAGCACCGGCCCCGAGCAGTACTTC. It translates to CATSTGPEQYF.

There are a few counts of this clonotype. CDR3 residues: CASRRDRVLGYTF. The CDR3 DNA is TGTGCCAGCAGACGGGACAGGGTCCTTGGCTACACCTTC. The genes are TRBV6-1 and TRBJ1-2, with 9 bases identical to TRBD1. J was trimmed by 7 bases and V by 6 bases; bases with no gene match: 6. The CDR3 sequence is 13 residues long. CDR1 and CDR2 from the germline V gene are MNHNS and SASEGT.

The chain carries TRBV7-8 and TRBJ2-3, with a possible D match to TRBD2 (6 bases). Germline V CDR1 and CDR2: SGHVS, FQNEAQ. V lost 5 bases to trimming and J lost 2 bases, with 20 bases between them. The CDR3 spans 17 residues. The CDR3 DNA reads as TGTGCCAGCAGCGCTGGCAGAGGACTAACTCCCACAGATACGCAGTATTTT. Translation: CASSAGRGLTPTDTQYF. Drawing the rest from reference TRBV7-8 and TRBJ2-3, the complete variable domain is GAGVSQSPRYKVAKRGQDVALRCDPISGHVSLFWYQQALGQGPEFLTYFQNEAQLDKSGLPSDRFFAERPEGSVSTLKIQRTQQEDSAVYLCASSAGRGLTPTDTQYFGPGTRLTVL.

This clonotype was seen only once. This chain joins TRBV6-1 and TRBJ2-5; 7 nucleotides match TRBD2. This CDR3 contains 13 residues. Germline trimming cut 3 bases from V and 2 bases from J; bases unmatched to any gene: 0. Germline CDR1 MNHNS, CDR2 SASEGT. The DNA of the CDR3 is TGTGCCAGCAGTGAGGGACTACAAGAGACCCAGTACTTC. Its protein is CASSEGLQETQYF.

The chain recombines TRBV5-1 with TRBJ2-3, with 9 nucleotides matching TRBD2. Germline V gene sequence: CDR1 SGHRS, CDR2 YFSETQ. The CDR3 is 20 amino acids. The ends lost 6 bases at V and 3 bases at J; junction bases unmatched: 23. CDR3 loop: CASTRALPGLASLVTDTQYF. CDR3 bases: TGCGCCAGCACGCGTGCCCTCCCGGGACTAGCCTCCCTTGTTACAGATACGCAGTATTTT.

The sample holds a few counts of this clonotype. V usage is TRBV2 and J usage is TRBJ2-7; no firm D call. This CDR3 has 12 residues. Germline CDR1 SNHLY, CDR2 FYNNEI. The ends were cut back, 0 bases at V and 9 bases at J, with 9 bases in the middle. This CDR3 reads CASSEALSGQYF. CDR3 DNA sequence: TGTGCCAGCAGTGAAGCGCTTTCGGGGCAGTACTTC.

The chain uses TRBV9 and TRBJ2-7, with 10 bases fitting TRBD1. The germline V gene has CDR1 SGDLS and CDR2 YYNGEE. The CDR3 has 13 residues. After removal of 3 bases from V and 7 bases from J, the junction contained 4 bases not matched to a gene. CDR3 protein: CASSAGQGLEQYF. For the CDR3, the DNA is TGTGCCAGCAGCGCGGGACAGGGGTTAGAGCAGTACTTC.

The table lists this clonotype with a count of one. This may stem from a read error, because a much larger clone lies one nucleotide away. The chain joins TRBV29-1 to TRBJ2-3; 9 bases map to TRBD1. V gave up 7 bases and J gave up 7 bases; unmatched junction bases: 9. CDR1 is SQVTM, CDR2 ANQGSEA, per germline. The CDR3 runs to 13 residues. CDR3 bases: TGCAGCGGGTGGGACAGGGCAATACATACGCAGTATTTT. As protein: CSGWDRAIHTQYF.

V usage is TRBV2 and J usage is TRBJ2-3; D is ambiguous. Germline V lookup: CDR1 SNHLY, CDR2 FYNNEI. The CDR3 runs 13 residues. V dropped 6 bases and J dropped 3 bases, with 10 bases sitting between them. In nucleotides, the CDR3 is TGTGCCAGCAGCTTTACTGTGACAGATACGCAGTATTTT. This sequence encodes CASSFTVTDTQYF.

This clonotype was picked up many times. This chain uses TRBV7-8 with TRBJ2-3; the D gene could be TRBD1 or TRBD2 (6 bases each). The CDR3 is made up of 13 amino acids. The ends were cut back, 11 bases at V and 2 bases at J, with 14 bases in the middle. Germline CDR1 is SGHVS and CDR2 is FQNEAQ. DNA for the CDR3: TGTGCCTCGGGGGCACTACTCACAGATACGCAGTATTTT. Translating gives CASGALLTDTQYF.